The rows below give T cell receptor beta chains drawn from one sample of a study of PD-1 and CTLA-4 blockade in melanoma. Produced via immunoSEQ multiplex PCR; TCRdb's table is partial and in-frame only. This table holds around 32,000 clones, approximately 91% found once. This sample comprised CD8+ T cells from peripheral blood, obtained before anti-PD-1 treatment. These TCRs come from a human donor with melanoma. Each CDR3 is given with its conserved first and last residue. D genes are given only for firm matches. Size is omitted from some rows. Given values are once, few, many or a class for expanded clones.

>NA|NA|TRBJ1-1|TRBV30
TGTGCCTGGAGTGTTATGAACACTGAAGCTTTCTTT
CAWSVMNTEAFF
>once|NA|TRBJ2-2|TRBV6-4
TGTGCCAGCAGTGAGGGTCAGGGAACCGGGGAGCTGTTTTTT
CASSEGQGTGELFF
>NA|TRBD1|TRBJ1-2|TRBV27
TGTGCCAGCAGTCCGGGACAGGGGGCTGGCTACACCTTC
CASSPGQGAGYTF
>NA|NA|TRBJ2-7|TRBV7-8
TGTGCCAGCAGCTTAGACGAGGAGTACGAGCAGTACTTC
CASSLDEEYEQYF
>NA|TRBD1|TRBJ1-4|TRBV2
TGTGCCAGCAGTCACCGTCCCGGGACAGGGTCGGGGGAAAAACTGTTTTTT
CASSHRPGTGSGEKLFF
>NA|NA|TRBJ2-2|TRBV2
TGTGCCAGCAGTTCAGGACTCACCGGGGAGCTGTTTTTT
CASSSGLTGELFF
>NA|NA|TRBJ2-2|TRBV30
TGTGCCTGGAGTGTAATGGGGGACACCGGGGAGCTGTTTTTT
CAWSVMGDTGELFF
>NA|TRBD2|TRBJ2-3|TRBV7-2
TGTGCCAGCAGCGGGACTACTTCAGATACGCAGTATTTT
CASSGTTSDTQYF
>NA|NA|TRBJ2-6|TRBV3-1/TRBV3-2
TGTGCCAGCAGCCCACCGGTCTCTGGGGCCAACGTCCTGACTTTC
CASSPPVSGANVLTF
>NA|TRBD1|TRBJ1-5|TRBV28
TGTGCCAGCAGTTTCTCGGACAGGGTCGATCAGCCCCAGCATTTT
CASSFSDRVDQPQHF
>NA|NA|TRBJ2-7|TRBV5-1
TGCGCCAGCAGCTTGGAGGGATCCTACGAGCAGTACTTC
CASSLEGSYEQYF
>NA|TRBD1|TRBJ1-4|TRBV30
TGTGCCTGGAGCCTTAGGACAGGGGGAGCTAATGAAAAACTGTTTTTT
CAWSLRTGGANEKLFF
>NA|NA|TRBJ2-7|TRBV28
TGTGCCAGCAGTTTAGGGGGTGAAGGCTTCAAATCCTACGAGCAGTACTTC
CASSLGGEGFKSYEQYF
>once|NA|TRBJ2-5|TRBV7-9
TGTGCCAGCAACCGGGTCCAAGAGACCCAGTACTTC
CASNRVQETQYF
>NA|NA|TRBJ2-7|TRBV18
TGTGCCAGGACCCTTCCATTCTCCTACGAGCAGTACTTC
CARTLPFSYEQYF
>NA|NA|TRBJ2-2|TRBV18
TGTGCCAGCTCACCAATCCAGATCCTCACCGGGGAGCTGTTTTTT
CASSPIQILTGELFF
>NA|NA|TRBJ2-5|TRBV2
TGTGCCAGCAGTGAACGAGTGGAGACCCAGTACTTC
CASSERVETQYF
>NA|TRBD1|TRBJ1-1|TRBV10-3
TGTGCCATCAATAAGGGACAGGGGGCAATGTACACTGAAGCTTTCTTT
CAINKGQGAMYTEAFF
>NA|NA|TRBJ1-1|TRBV3-1/TRBV3-2
TGTGCCAGCAGCCAAGATGCCTTATATGCGAACACTGAAGCTTTCTTT
CASSQDALYANTEAFF
>NA|NA|TRBJ1-4|TRBV7-9
TGTGCCAGCAGATCAACCGGGACGGATGAAAAACTGTTTTTT
CASRSTGTDEKLFF
>NA|TRBD2|TRBJ2-7|TRBV28
TGTGCCAGCGCTACTAGCGGGAGAGCTTACGAGCAGTACTTC
CASATSGRAYEQYF
>NA|NA|TRBJ1-1|TRBV27
TGTGCCAGCAGCAAATGGACAGTTTCCAACACTGAAGCTTTCTTT
CASSKWTVSNTEAFF
>NA|TRBD1|TRBJ1-5|TRBV7-9
TGTGCCAGCAGCTCGACAGGGGACCAGCCCCAGCATTTT
CASSSTGDQPQHF
>NA|TRBD1|TRBJ1-1|TRBV5-4
TGTGCCAGCAGCGACCCGGGACAGGGGGCCCCTGAAGCTTTCTTT
CASSDPGQGAPEAFF
>NA|NA|TRBJ2-7|TRBV6-2/TRBV6-3
TGTGCCAGCAGTTACAGGTACGAGCAGTACTTC
CASSYRYEQYF
>NA|TRBD1|TRBJ2-7|TRBV7-3
TGTGCCAGCAGCTTAGGAGGGACAGGGGACTACGAGCAGTACTTC
CASSLGGTGDYEQYF
>NA|NA|TRBJ1-1|TRBV5-5
TGTGCCAGCAGCTTGGCTTTGGGCAGGGTTGACACTGAAGCTTTCTTT
CASSLALGRVDTEAFF
>NA|NA|TRBJ2-7|TRBV7-9
TGTGCCAGCAGCTTAGCGCCAGACTACGAGCAGTACTTC
CASSLAPDYEQYF
>once|NA|TRBJ2-3|TRBV30
TGTGCCTGGAGTTCGGCTAGCATCACAGATACGCAGTATTTT
CAWSSASITDTQYF
>NA|TRBD1|TRBJ2-7|TRBV7-9
TGTGCCAGCAGCTTACTCCAGGGGGCTTCCTACGAGCAGTACTTC
CASSLLQGASYEQYF
>NA|TRBD1|TRBJ1-2|TRBV6-2/TRBV6-3
TGTGCCAGCAGTGATACAGGGGCTTCAAATGGCTACACCTTC
CASSDTGASNGYTF
>NA|NA|TRBJ1-1|TRBV6-5
TGTGCCAGCAGTTACTCGTCCGCCCTTGAAGCTTTCTTT
CASSYSSALEAFF
>NA|NA|TRBJ2-1|TRBV3-1/TRBV3-2
TGTGCCAGCAGCCAAGATACTACAGAGCAGTTCTTC
CASSQDTTEQFF
>NA|NA|TRBJ2-7|TRBV6-6
TGTGCCAGCAGTTACCGGACAGCCTCCTACGAGCAGTACTTC
CASSYRTASYEQYF
>NA|NA|TRBJ2-1|TRBV27
TGTGCCAGCAGTTTAGTGGCAGTCCACAAAGAGGAGCAGTTCTTC
CASSLVAVHKEEQFF
>NA|TRBD1|TRBJ2-7|TRBV6-5
TGTGCCAGCCCCCGTACGGGACAGAGCTCCTACGAGCAGTACTTC
CASPRTGQSSYEQYF
>NA|TRBD1|TRBJ2-7|TRBV28
TGTGCCAGCAGTACCGGACAGGGTAAATACGAGCAGTACTTC
CASSTGQGKYEQYF
>NA|TRBD1|TRBJ2-3|TRBV9
TGTGCCAGCAGCCCGGACAGGAGCACAGATACGCAGTATTTT
CASSPDRSTDTQYF
>NA|NA|TRBJ1-1|TRBV19
TGTGCCAGTAGTATCAGGGTGCGGGTAATGAACACTGAAGCTTTCTTT
CASSIRVRVMNTEAFF
>NA|NA|TRBJ2-2|TRBV27
TGTGTCGCTAAAACTAGGGGGATCGGGCCCGGGGAGCTGTTTTTT
CVAKTRGIGPGELFF
>NA|TRBD2|TRBJ2-7|TRBV19
TGTGCCAGTAGTAGGGTCGTAGCGGGGAGTTCCTACGAGCAGTACTTC
CASSRVVAGSSYEQYF
>NA|NA|TRBJ2-3|TRBV6-6
TGTGCCAGCAGTTACTCAGGGGGTCGGACTACAGATACGCAGTATTTT
CASSYSGGRTTDTQYF
>NA|NA|TRBJ2-7|TRBV4-2
TGTGCCAGCAGCCAAGATTGGGACGCCACCTACGAGCAGTACTTC
CASSQDWDATYEQYF